These 18 T cell receptor beta chains were sequenced from one sample in a study of post-analysis software for immune sequencing data. These TCRs' antigens remain unknown. Sequencing libraries made from TCR beta cDNA carried unique molecular identifiers. Via MiXCR, TCRdb re-called the PCR reads, giving one row per CDR3 protein. The profile covers around 770,000 distinct CDR3 sequences, with around 42% appearing a single time and roughly 4.5% taken by the ten largest. The study's findings and limits: Relative to controls, patients had five TRBV segments at higher frequency, with TRBV5-6, TRBV5-1 and TRBV20-1 among these.

Source material: blood. These receptors all come from a girl between 10 and 17 years old with multiple sclerosis.

The sample holds a few counts of this clonotype. This sequence joins TRBV30 and TRBJ1-2; D uncertain. The V gene's germline CDR1 is GTSNPN and CDR2 SVGIG (reference sequence). Trimming removed 0 bases from V and 6 bases from J, with 5 bases in between. The CDR3 is 11 residues long. DNA of the CDR3: TGTGCCTGGAGTGTAGCCCATGGCTACACCTTC. Protein product: CAWSVAHGYTF.

This clonotype was counted a few times. J is TRBJ2-5 and V is TRBV6-2 or TRBV6-3; 14 positions match TRBD2. CDR3 length equals 17 residues. Trimming removed 6 bases from V and 3 bases from J; junction bases left unmatched: 9. Germline CDR1 MNHEY, CDR2 SVGEGT. The CDR3 bases are TGTGCCAGCAGCCCCCCGGGACTAGCGGGGGAAGAAGAGACCCAGTACTTC. This sequence encodes CASSPPGLAGEEETQYF.

The chain couples TRBV12-3 or TRBV12-4 to TRBJ2-3, with D tentatively TRBD1 (5 bases). V was trimmed by 8 bases and J by 6 bases, leaving 18 bases between them. This CDR3 region has 14 residues. CDR3 coding DNA: TGTGCCAGCTACCACCAGGGCCCTACCGATACGCAGTATTTT. It encodes CASYHQGPTDTQYF.

In this sample, this clonotype turned up a few times. The gene calls are TRBV28 and TRBJ2-5, with D tentatively TRBD1 (5 bases). Germline values: CDR1 MDHEN, CDR2 SYDVKM. The CDR3 runs 14 residues. Trimming left V 8 bases short and J 6 bases short, with 19 bases between. The CDR3 region is CASAEAGLEKTQYF. For the CDR3, the DNA is TGTGCCAGCGCCGAAGCAGGGCTGGAGAAGACCCAGTACTTC.

The count of this clonotype is one. The rearrangement links TRBV10-1 to TRBJ2-5, with 14 nucleotides matching TRBD2. CDR3 length equals 15 residues. Unmatched junction bases numbered 6, after V lost 7 bases and J lost 5 bases. Germline assignment: CDR1 WNHNN and CDR2 SYGVQD (reference sequence). The DNA of the CDR3 is TGCGCCAGCACCGGGACTAGCGGGAGAGGGGAGACCCAGTACTTC. Amino acids: CASTGTSGRGETQYF.

The chain is built from TRBV5-8 and TRBJ2-5, with TRBD2 matching 9 bases. Per germline, CDR1 SGHTS and CDR2 YDEGEE. The length of the CDR3 is 16 residues. The V gene end was trimmed by 4 bases and the J gene end by 1 base; junction bases not matched to a gene: 8. This CDR3 reads CASSEGVAGVQETQYF. The CDR3 coding sequence is TGTGCCAGCAGCGAGGGGGTAGCGGGAGTCCAAGAGACCCAGTACTTC.

V and J are TRBV7-8 and TRBJ2-7; D may be TRBD1 or TRBD2 (6 bases each). The length of the CDR3 is 14 residues. V gave up 3 bases and J gave up 9 bases, with 18 bases separating them. Germline V gene lookup returns CDR1 SGHVS and CDR2 FQNEAQ. The chain's CDR3 is CASSLDGGSEGQYF. In DNA, the CDR3 is TGTGCCAGCAGCTTGGACGGGGGCTCAGAGGGGCAGTACTTC.

This clonotype was detected only a few times. The gene calls are TRBV20-1 and TRBJ2-7; D gene uncertain. The CDR3 covers 13 residues. Germline values: CDR1 DFQATT, CDR2 SNEGSKA (reference sequence). The V end lost 4 bases, the J end lost 0 bases, and 10 bases lay between the germline ends. Here the CDR3 reads CSATYRSSYEQYF. CDR3 DNA: TGCAGTGCTACCTACAGAAGCTCCTACGAGCAGTACTTC.

This clonotype was recorded a few times. The V and J genes are TRBV10-3 and TRBJ1-2; TRBD1 aligns across 7 bases. The CDR3 is 15 residues long. The germline gives CDR1 ENHRY, CDR2 SYGVKD. The J segment lost 3 bases and the V segment lost 10 bases, leaving 14 bases of the junction unmatched. CDR3 loop: CASGTFSTGDYGYTF. CDR3 sequence (DNA): TGTGCCAGTGGGACCTTCTCAACAGGGGACTATGGCTACACCTTC.

The rearrangement links TRBV4-3 to TRBJ2-3; 8 positions agree with TRBD2. This CDR3 comprises 16 residues. J gave up 4 bases and V 1 base, and 7 bases lay outside the gene matches. Germline V CDR1 and CDR2: LGHNA, YSLEER. CDR3 nucleotides: TGCGCCAGCAGCCAAGGAGTTAGCGGGGTGGCAGATACGCAGTATTTT. This encodes CASSQGVSGVADTQYF.

This clonotype was observed a handful of times. This chain connects TRBV29-1 to TRBJ2-7, with a tentative D call TRBD2 (6 bases). This CDR3 has 16 residues. The V end was cut by 0 bases, the J end by 0 bases, with 15 bases between. Germline V gene lookup returns CDR1 SQVTM and CDR2 ANQGSEA. The CDR3 spells CSVEDKSGLYSYEQYF. DNA for the CDR3: TGCAGCGTTGAAGATAAGTCGGGACTTTACTCCTACGAGCAGTACTTC.

The chain carries TRBV24-1 and TRBJ2-1; D unclear. V lost 0 bases to trimming and J lost 4 bases, with 6 bases between them. Germline values: CDR1 KGHDR, CDR2 SFDVKD. CDR3 length: 14 amino acids. The CDR3 region is CATSDLLGYNEQFF. The CDR3 DNA sequence: TGTGCCACCAGTGATTTGTTGGGGTACAATGAGCAGTTCTTC.

The chain is built from TRBV20-1 and TRBJ2-7; 11 nucleotides agree with TRBD2. The length of the CDR3 is 17 residues. The ends lost 0 bases at V and 1 base at J; junction bases unmatched: 8. Germline CDR1 reads DFQATT; CDR2 reads SNEGSKA (reference sequence). As DNA, the CDR3 is TGCAGTGCTAGAGATCGGCTAGCGGGAGGTCCGTCCTACGAGCAGTACTTC. This encodes CSARDRLAGGPSYEQYF.

This clonotype was seen a handful of times. The chain couples TRBV6-4 to TRBJ2-1; 7 bases align to TRBD2. CDR3 length: 17 residues. V shed 1 base and J 2 bases; nucleotides not matched to a gene: 8. The germline V gene encodes CDR1 MRHNA and CDR2 SNTAGT. The CDR3 DNA reads as TGTGCCAGCAGTGACTGGGGGACGGGAGGAACCTACAATGAGCAGTTCTTC. Translating it yields CASSDWGTGGTYNEQFF.

V is TRBV27 and J is TRBJ2-1; TRBD2 might be the D (6 bases). Per germline, CDR1 MNHEY and CDR2 SMNVEV (reference sequence). The CDR3 extends over 13 amino acids. CDR3 loop: CGSSDSSYNEQFF. The CDR3 DNA reads as TGTGGATCTAGCGACTCTTCCTACAATGAGCAGTTCTTC.

The rearrangement links TRBV20-1 to TRBJ1-2; D uncertain. The length of the CDR3 is 11 residues. Deletions cut 7 bases from V and 2 bases from J, with 8 bases between. Looked up from germline, CDR1 is DFQATT and CDR2 is SNEGSKA (reference sequence). CDR3 sequence: CSVVGNYGYTF. The DNA for the CDR3 is TGCAGTGTCGTCGGGAACTATGGCTACACCTTC.

This clonotype was counted between two and nine times. The chain uses TRBV27 and TRBJ1-2, with D perhaps matching TRBD1 (6 bases). CDR1 is MNHEY and CDR2 is SMNVEV in the germline V gene (reference sequence). V dropped 6 bases and J dropped 3 bases, with 14 bases sitting between them. CDR3 length: 14 amino acids. The CDR3 is CASRKPGVYYGYTF. In DNA form, the CDR3 reads TGTGCCAGCAGGAAACCAGGGGTGTACTATGGCTACACCTTC.

This chain joins TRBV29-1 and TRBJ2-7; no firm D call. Germline assignment: CDR1 SQVTM and CDR2 ANQGSEA. CDR3 length equals 16 residues. V was pared by 6 bases and J by 3 bases, with 24 bases between. The CDR3 is CSVVGSALGLSYEQYF. CDR3 nucleotides: TGCAGCGTCGTCGGCAGTGCCCTGGGTCTAAGCTACGAGCAGTACTTC.